Each of the 19 T cell receptor beta chains below was sequenced from the same sample in a study of T cell repertoires in aging, cancer and after chemotherapy. A mixed TRB-A/B primer pool amplified rearranged TRB by multiplex touch-down PCR. MiXCR, run by TCRdb on the multiplex PCR reads, gives a single entry per CDR3 protein. The table lists 6,500 to 8,000 distinct CDR3 sequences, 30% of them singletons. The template was genomic DNA from peripheral blood, not RNA. Sequences were obtained from blood. All receptors derive from a human donor with a blood cancer.

This clonotype has more than one count but fewer than ten. The chain couples TRBV6-4 to TRBJ2-5, with D uncertain. The CDR3 has 13 amino acids. Trimming took 4 bases from V and 1 from J, leaving 7 bases between them. The germline gives CDR1 MRHNA, CDR2 SNTAGT. CDR3 sequence: CASSAEAQETQYF. The CDR3 coding sequence is TGTGCCAGCAGTGCAGAGGCCCAAGAGACCCAGTACTTC.

V and J are TRBV7-9 and TRBJ2-5; a weak D match, TRBD1 (5 bases). Germline loops: CDR1 SEHNR, CDR2 FQNEAQ (reference sequence). The CDR3 totals 13 residues. The germline V and J ends were trimmed by 3 bases and 5 bases, with 10 bases remaining between them. The DNA of the CDR3 is TGTGCCAGCAGCTTTAGCCAGGGCGAGACCCAGTACTTC. This translates into CASSFSQGETQYF. Filled out from reference TRBV7-9 and TRBJ2-5, the complete variable domain reads DTGVSQNPRHKITKRGQNVTFRCDPISEHNRLYWYRQTLGQGPEFLTYFQNEAQLEKSRLLSDRFSAERPKGSFSTLEIQRTEQGDSAMYLCASSFSQGETQYFGPGTRLLVL.

On this clonotype: This could be a read error, since a much larger clone is one nucleotide away. The genes are TRBV30 and TRBJ1-2; tentative D call: TRBD1 (5 bases). The CDR3 has 15 amino acids. Germline values: CDR1 GTSNPN, CDR2 SVGIG (reference sequence). V shed 1 base and J shed 4 bases, with 16 bases lying between them. Here the CDR3 DNA reads TGTGCCTGGAGTGCAGGGATATTTCAGGGCTATGGCTACACCTTC. Its translation is CAWSAGIFQGYGYTF.

This clonotype is medium-sized (0.01 to 0.1%). This sequence joins TRBV13 and TRBJ1-2, with D perhaps TRBD1 (5 bases). Germline V lookup: CDR1 PRHDT, CDR2 FYEKMQ (reference sequence). The CDR3 spans 14 residues. V lost 1 base and J lost 7, with 13 bases in between. The CDR3 loop is CASSLDQGEVGYTF. DNA of the CDR3: TGTGCCAGCAGCTTAGATCAGGGCGAGGTTGGCTACACCTTC.

CDR3 DNA sequence: TGTGCCAGCAGCTTAGCAAGAGGAGGGGGATACGCTACGCAGTATTTT. Translation gives CASSLARGGGYATQYF. The chain recombines TRBV11-3 with TRBJ2-3, with D perhaps given as TRBD1 or TRBD2 (6 bases each). CDR3 length: 16 residues. Looked up from germline, CDR1 is SGHNT and CDR2 is YENEEA. V lost 1 base and J 8 bases, leaving 19 bases between the germline ends.

The V gene is TRBV6-2 or TRBV6-3, the J gene TRBJ2-2, with 16 positions matching TRBD2. V lost 8 bases, J lost 1 base, and 7 bases stayed unmatched. This CDR3 comprises 18 residues. Germline assignment: CDR1 MNHEY and CDR2 SVGEGT. Written as DNA, the CDR3 is TGTGCCAGCCTGGAGGGGACTAGCGGGGGGGAGAACACCGGGGAGCTGTTTTTT. This sequence encodes CASLEGTSGGENTGELFF.

V gene TRBV5-4 combines with J gene TRBJ2-7, with D possibly matching TRBD1 (5 bases). V lost 4 bases, J lost 2 bases, and 7 bases lay in between. The germline CDR1 and CDR2 sequences are SGHNT and YYREEE (reference sequence). The CDR3 is 12 residues long. In DNA form, the CDR3 reads TGTGCCAGCAGCCAGGGAACCTACGAGCAGTACTTC. Translation: CASSQGTYEQYF.

The chain employs TRBV19 and TRBJ1-5; D gene ambiguous. The CDR3 is 14 residues long. Deletions cut 9 bases from V and 0 bases from J, with 12 bases between. CDR1 LNHDA and CDR2 SQIVND come from the germline V gene (reference sequence). CDR3 in amino acids: CASRAAYSNQPQHF. Here the CDR3 DNA reads TGTGCCAGCCGGGCAGCCTATAGCAATCAGCCCCAGCATTTT.

The chain has TRBV20-1 and TRBJ1-5; D is perhaps TRBD1 (5 bases). Germline V gene data show CDR1 as DFQATT and CDR2 as SNEGSKA (reference sequence). The CDR3 is 15 amino acids. Trimming took off 0 bases at V and 3 bases at J, with 12 bases between the two ends. The CDR3 here is CSARDQGADNQPQHF. CDR3 sequence (DNA): TGCAGTGCTAGAGATCAAGGGGCCGACAATCAGCCCCAGCATTTT.

The rearrangement uses TRBV6-5 and TRBJ2-7, with TRBD2 matching 7 bases. The germline CDR1 and CDR2 sequences are MNHEY and SVGAGI. The CDR3 loop spans 16 amino acids. V lost 0 bases to trimming and J lost 0 bases; unmatched junction nucleotides: 5. The CDR3 DNA is TGTGCCAGCAGTTACTCCCCTGGGGGGGGCTCCTACGAGCAGTACTTC. It yields the protein CASSYSPGGGSYEQYF.

A note on this clonotype: With a much larger clone just one base away, this may be a read error. The chain is built from TRBV19 and TRBJ2-7; 9 bases are shared with TRBD1. Germline CDR1 reads LNHDA; CDR2 reads SQIVND (reference sequence). Trimming cost V 5 bases and J 5 bases; bases outside gene matches: 7. This CDR3 region has 14 residues. In DNA, the CDR3 is TGTGCCAGTAGTGGGGACAGGGCAAGGGACGAGCAGTACTTC. Its translation is CASSGDRARDEQYF.

The chain carries TRBV6-6 and TRBJ2-3, with D maybe TRBD1 (5 bases). The CDR3 covers 16 residues. Germline loops: CDR1 MNHNY, CDR2 SVGAGI (reference sequence). V was shortened by 8 bases and J by 2 bases, with 20 bases between the two germline ends. The CDR3 nucleotides are TGTGCCAGCTCGGCGAGCGCCAGGGATTACACAGATACGCAGTATTTT. Protein product: CASSASARDYTDTQYF.

V usage is TRBV4-3 and J usage is TRBJ2-3; 8 bases fit TRBD2. V dropped 4 bases and J dropped 5; count of bases not matched to a gene: 11. This CDR3 is 16 amino acids long. Germline V CDR1 and CDR2: LGHNA, YSLEER. The CDR3 is CASSRRTGGPVDTQYF. The CDR3 nucleotides are TGCGCCAGCAGCCGTAGGACGGGGGGGCCCGTAGATACGCAGTATTTT.

Only a few counts were recorded for this clonotype. The chain uses TRBV27 and TRBJ2-5; 8 nucleotides align to TRBD1. J was trimmed by 5 bases and V by 6 bases; bases with no gene match: 8. CDR1 MNHEY and CDR2 SMNVEV come from the germline V gene (reference sequence). The CDR3 contains 14 residues. CDR3 amino acids: CASRIGQGGETQYF. The CDR3 DNA sequence: TGTGCCAGCAGGATCGGACAGGGTGGGGAGACCCAGTACTTC.

For this clonotype: A clone one base away is much larger, so this may be a read error. The chain uses TRBV11-3 and TRBJ1-1; D is perhaps TRBD1 (6 bases). This CDR3 is built from 14 residues. CDR1 and CDR2 (germline): SGHNT, YENEEA. The CDR3 loop is CTSSLGGAGPEAFF. CDR3 sequence (DNA): TGTACCAGCAGCTTGGGGGGCGCCGGGCCTGAAGCTTTCTTT.

This clonotype is medium-sized. CDR3 in amino acids: CASSLDLPPREQYF. Written as DNA, the CDR3 is TGTGCCAGCAGCTTAGATTTACCGCCGAGGGAGCAGTACTTC. This sequence joins TRBV11-3 and TRBJ2-7; D gene unclear. The germline V and J ends were trimmed by 0 bases and 7 bases, with 13 bases remaining between them. The CDR3 totals 14 residues. In germline, CDR1 is SGHNT, CDR2 YENEEA.

This clonotype was observed a handful of times. The gene calls are TRBV5-5 and TRBJ2-3; the match to TRBD1 covers 7 bases. There are 17 residues in the CDR3. V lost 3 bases and J lost 1; bases outside the gene matches: 11. In germline, CDR1 is SGHKS, CDR2 YYEKEE (reference sequence). CDR3 nucleotide sequence: TGTGCCAGCAGCTCGTACCCACCCGGGACAGGCACAGATACGCAGTATTTT. The encoded protein is CASSSYPPGTGTDTQYF.

This chain joins TRBV6-5 and TRBJ1-1; 7 positions match TRBD1. This CDR3 is built from 13 residues. J gave up 4 bases and V 10 bases, and 9 bases lay outside the gene matches. CDR1 and CDR2 from the germline V gene are MNHEY and SVGAGI. The CDR3 loop is CATLKRDSTEAFF. CDR3 nucleotides: TGTGCCACCCTAAAAAGGGACAGCACTGAAGCTTTCTTT.

The rearrangement links TRBV11-1 to TRBJ1-1, with no clear D. V lost 3 bases and J 5 bases, leaving 13 bases between the germline ends. The CDR3 has 14 amino acids. Germline CDR1 is SGHAT and CDR2 is FQDESV (reference sequence). For the CDR3, the DNA is TGTGCCAGCAGCTTCACCCCCCTGGGAACTGAAGCTTTCTTT. This gives the protein CASSFTPLGTEAFF.